The source of this T cell receptor (beta chain) is a study of T cells in localized non-small cell lung cancer. Sequencing was performed with immunoSEQ multiplex PCR; in TCRdb, only in-frame clones are kept and a portion is missing. The data hold around 24,000 clones, with less than 90% observed a single time. Germline CDR1 and CDR2: SGHRS and YFSETQ. The CDR3 length is 14 residues. The V and J ends lost 5 bases and 6 bases respectively, with 15 bases between them. The source of this sequence is a male donor aged 60 or over with stage I squamous cell lung carcinoma. Sequencing was performed on peripheral blood, taken before any cancer treatment. J is TRBJ2-1 and V is TRBV5-1, with D possibly TRBD2 on 5 matching bases. The chain's CDR3 is CASSPGNVGNEQFF. The CDR3 nucleotides read TGCGCCAGCAGTCCCGGGAATGTCGGCAATGAGCAGTTCTTC.